The 16 T cell receptor beta chains reported below all come from one sample, sequenced in a study of memory CD4+ T cells and cytomegalovirus serostatus. Data came from immunoSEQ multiplex PCR; TCRdb stores just in-frame clones and leaves some out. The sample records 50,000 or so clones, around 78% being singletons. Single viable CD3+CD4+CD8-CD45RO+ cells were sorted as the memory CD4+ T cells. The source material was memory CD4+ T cells from blood. All receptors come from an adult in good health and CMV-seronegative.

The rearrangement uses TRBV9 and TRBJ2-7; 8 bases agree with TRBD2. Germline V gives CDR1 SGDLS, CDR2 YYNGEE. V gave up 3 bases and J gave up 8 bases; unmatched junction bases: 7. The CDR3 contains 13 residues. The DNA of the CDR3 is TGTGCCAGCAGCGAGCGGGGACTAGGCAAGCAGTACTTC. Translated: CASSERGLGKQYF.

CDR3 region: CASSPGRGLSYEQYF. In nucleotides, the CDR3 is TGTGCCAGCTCACCAGGGAGGGGCCTCTCCTACGAGCAGTACTTC. This chain uses TRBV18 with TRBJ2-7; 7 positions agree with TRBD2. Germline CDR1 is KGHSH and CDR2 is LQKENI. V dropped 2 bases and J dropped 0; count of bases not matched to a gene: 4. The CDR3 contains 15 residues. Full variable domain (rest looked up from reference TRBV18 and TRBJ2-7): NAGVMQNPRHLVRRRGQEARLRCSPMKGHSHVYWYRQLPEEGLKFMVYLQKENIIDESGMPKERFSAEFPKEGPSILRIQQVVRGDSAAYFCASSPGRGLSYEQYFGPGTRLTVT.

The CDR3, as DNA: TGTGCCAGCAGTTACCGGACTGAAGCTTTCTTT. Protein sequence: CASSYRTEAFF. The genes are TRBV28 and TRBJ1-1; no reliable D call. CDR1 and CDR2 (germline): MDHEN, SYDVKM. The V end lost 4 bases, the J end lost 5 bases, and 5 bases lay between the germline ends. CDR3 length: 11 residues.

The chain has TRBV6-4 and TRBJ2-7; D gene ambiguous. Germline V lookup: CDR1 MRHNA, CDR2 SNTAGT. This CDR3 is built from 13 residues. V dropped 9 bases and J dropped 0 bases, with 12 bases sitting between them. The CDR3 DNA sequence: TGTGCCAGGGGGTCCCAGCGCTCCTACGAGCAGTACTTC. Encoded protein: CARGSQRSYEQYF.

This clone was recorded a few times. CDR3 residues: CASSQEAINAPLHF. The DNA for the CDR3 is TGTGCCAGCAGCCAAGAGGCCATCAACGCACCCCTCCACTTT. The chain is built from TRBV14 and TRBJ1-6, with D uncertain. Trimming removed 0 bases at V and 11 bases at J, with 11 bases between. CDR1 is SGHDN, CDR2 FVKESK, per germline. The CDR3 loop spans 14 amino acids.

The rearrangement uses TRBV6-5 and TRBJ2-7, with 8 nucleotides matching TRBD1. V dropped 4 bases and J dropped 3; count of bases not matched to a gene: 8. The CDR3 runs 15 residues. CDR1 is MNHEY and CDR2 is SVGAGI in the germline V gene. CDR3 sequence (DNA): TGTGCCAGCAGTTCGCCCCGGGACAGGTACTACGAGCAGTACTTC. It translates to CASSSPRDRYYEQYF.

This chain uses TRBV7-6 with TRBJ1-1; 8 nucleotides line up with TRBD1. The CDR3 runs 15 residues. With V trimmed by 5 bases and J by 1 base, 6 bases remained unmatched. Germline CDR1 is SGHVS and CDR2 is FNYEAQ. Here the CDR3 DNA reads TGTGCCAGCAGCGGCGGAGGACAGGGGAACACTGAAGCTTTCTTT. It translates to CASSGGGQGNTEAFF. Full variable domain (outside the CDR3, taken from reference TRBV7-6 and TRBJ1-1): GAGVSQSPRYKVTKRGQDVALRCDPISGHVSLYWYRQALGQGPEFLTYFNYEAQQDKSGLPNDRFSAERPEGSISTLTIQRTEQRDSAMYRCASSGGGQGNTEAFFGQGTRLTVV.

The rearrangement links TRBV7-2 to TRBJ2-5; TRBD2 is a possible D gene (7 bases). Germline V lookup: CDR1 SGHTA, CDR2 FQGNSA. The CDR3 is made up of 19 amino acids. Trimming cost V 0 bases and J 4 bases, with 24 bases left between them. The CDR3 here is CASSLASTGGPRKAETQYF. CDR3 in DNA: TGTGCCAGCAGCTTAGCATCTACGGGGGGCCCACGGAAGGCAGAGACCCAGTACTTC.

The rearrangement joins TRBV4-3 to TRBJ1-5; D is perhaps TRBD1 (6 bases). This CDR3 spans 16 amino acids. Trimming left V 0 bases short and J 7 bases short, with 16 bases between. The germline CDR1 and CDR2 sequences are LGHNA and YSLEER. CDR3 protein: CASSQEWGQGSQPQHF. CDR3 bases: TGCGCCAGCAGCCAAGAATGGGGGCAGGGTAGCCAGCCCCAGCATTTT.

The genes are TRBV7-9 and TRBJ1-5; weak D call: TRBD1 (6 bases). The CDR3 runs to 13 residues. Deletions cut 3 bases from V and 6 bases from J, with 9 bases between. Germline CDR1 is SEHNR and CDR2 is FQNEAQ (reference sequence). Here the CDR3 reads CASSLDSSQPQHF. In DNA, the CDR3 is TGTGCCAGCAGCTTGGACAGCTCTCAGCCCCAGCATTTT. The full variable domain, in which reference TRBV7-9 and TRBJ1-5 provide the parts outside the CDR3, is DTGVSQNPRHKITKRGQNVTFRCDPISEHNRLYWYRQTLGQGPEFLTYFQNEAQLEKSRLLSDRFSAERPKGSFSTLEIQRTEQGDSAMYLCASSLDSSQPQHFGDGTRLSIL.

The chain is built from TRBV7-9 and TRBJ2-1; a possible D gene is TRBD1 (5 bases). The germline V gene has CDR1 SEHNR and CDR2 FQNEAQ (reference sequence). This CDR3 has 12 amino acids. V lost 6 bases and J lost 13, with 16 bases in between. The CDR3 DNA is TGTGCCAGCAGTTCAACTCAGGGTGGACAGTTCTTC. This encodes CASSSTQGGQFF.

This chain joins TRBV9 and TRBJ1-3; D remains ambiguous. V was clipped by 4 bases and J by 0 bases, with 11 bases between them. The V gene's germline CDR1 is SGDLS and CDR2 YYNGEE. The CDR3 extends over 15 amino acids. CDR3: CASSPSRSSGNTIYF. The CDR3 nucleotides are TGTGCCAGCAGCCCTTCGAGAAGCTCTGGAAACACCATATATTTT.

The V call is TRBV5-5, the J call TRBJ1-6; D is unclear. The CDR3 length is 16 residues. From germline, CDR1 is SGHKS and CDR2 YYEKEE (reference sequence). V was pared by 4 bases and J by 6 bases, with 17 bases between. CDR3 sequence (DNA): TGTGCCAGCAGCCACCTGAGCCGACTTGTTAATTCACCCCTCCACTTT. Protein: CASSHLSRLVNSPLHF.

The chain combines TRBV5-1 with TRBJ2-7; 7 positions agree with TRBD2. This CDR3 has 12 residues. J was trimmed by 13 bases and V by 1 base; bases with no gene match: 8. The germline V gene has CDR1 SGHRS and CDR2 YFSETQ. The DNA of the CDR3 is TGCGCCAGCAGCTTGACCGGGACTAACCCATACTTC. This translates into CASSLTGTNPYF.

The V and J genes are TRBV6-7 and TRBJ2-5; 11 bases are shared with TRBD1. TRBV6-7 has ORF status, its function being uncertain. This CDR3 is 15 amino acids long. The junction had 10 bases not matched to a gene; V was cut back by 6 bases and J by 7 bases. The CDR3 region is CASSAGTGGDRTQYF. As DNA, the CDR3 is TGTGCCAGCAGCGCTGGGACAGGGGGTGACCGGACCCAGTACTTC.

V usage is TRBV28 and J usage is TRBJ1-2, with 7 bases lining up with TRBD1. The CDR3 sequence is 13 residues long. Germline V lookup: CDR1 MDHEN, CDR2 SYDVKM. V was pared by 5 bases and J by 5 bases, with 5 bases of the junction left unmatched. CDR3 amino acids: CASSLGQFYGYTF. The CDR3 bases are TGTGCCAGCAGTCTGGGACAGTTTTATGGCTACACCTTC.